The 29 T cell receptor beta chains presented below share a single source sample, sequenced in a study of response to subunit inactivated influenza vaccine. TCRdb ran MiXCR on the RT-PCR reads and lists one entry per CDR3 protein. Of 450,000 to 700,000 distinct CDR3 sequences listed, less than 15% are singletons. The specimen comprised PBMCs from blood, sampled 11 to 12 days after vaccination. These receptor sequences come from a man between 50 and 59 years old who received an inactivated influenza vaccine.

J is TRBJ1-2 and V is TRBV6-6, with TRBD1 matching 8 bases. With 3 bases clipped from V and 7 bases from J, the junction kept 4 bases outside the gene matches. Germline CDR1 is MNHNY and CDR2 is SVGAGI (reference sequence). The CDR3 is made up of 13 amino acids. The CDR3 spells CASSYQGAVGYTF. DNA for the CDR3: TGTGCCAGCAGTTATCAGGGGGCGGTTGGCTACACCTTC.

This clonotype was seen a few times. The CDR3 DNA follows: TGTGCCTGGAGTGAGTGGGGGAAGGGGGACGAGCAGTACTTC. This codes for CAWSEWGKGDEQYF. This chain uses TRBV30 with TRBJ2-7, with D possibly matching TRBD1 (6 bases). There are 14 residues in the CDR3. Germline V lookup: CDR1 GTSNPN, CDR2 SVGIG (reference sequence). Trimming took 1 base from V and 5 from J, leaving 15 bases between them.

This chain links TRBV20-1 with TRBJ2-1, with 9 bases fitting TRBD1. The CDR3 contains 18 residues. Germline V lookup: CDR1 DFQATT, CDR2 SNEGSKA (reference sequence). The V segment lost 5 bases and the J segment 0 bases; nucleotides outside the gene matches: 14. CDR3 DNA sequence: TGCAGTGCTTCCCCACCCTCGGGACAGGGAAACTCCTACAATGAGCAGTTCTTC. Translating it yields CSASPPSGQGNSYNEQFF.

This clonotype was seen ten or more times. V is TRBV28 and J is TRBJ2-3; no firm D call. V was trimmed by 3 bases and J by 2 bases, leaving 9 bases between them. Germline V gives CDR1 MDHEN, CDR2 SYDVKM. The CDR3 sequence is 14 residues long. The CDR3 region has the DNA TGTGCCAGCAGTTTGGTGGGGAACACAGATACGCAGTATTTT. The encoded protein is CASSLVGNTDTQYF.

In this sample, this clonotype turned up many times. The chain carries TRBV20-1 and TRBJ2-7; a weak D match, TRBD1 (6 bases). The V and J ends lost 6 bases and 3 bases respectively, with 15 bases between them. Germline V gene lookup returns CDR1 DFQATT and CDR2 SNEGSKA (reference sequence). The CDR3 runs 13 residues. CDR3 sequence: CSATQGWSYEQYF. Here the CDR3 DNA reads TGCAGTGCAACACAGGGTTGGAGCTACGAGCAGTACTTC.

The chain uses TRBV7-8 and TRBJ2-2; no clear D gene. CDR1 is SGHVS, CDR2 FQNEAQ, per germline. The CDR3 has 16 residues. Trimming removed 5 bases from V and 0 bases from J, with 13 bases in between. The CDR3 DNA follows: TGTGCCAGCAGCCCCTCCCGAAGATCGAACACCGGGGAGCTGTTTTTT. Protein product: CASSPSRRSNTGELFF.

The chain employs TRBV5-1 and TRBJ2-1; TRBD2 matches at 11 bases. Germline V gives CDR1 SGHRS, CDR2 YFSETQ. CDR3 size: 16 residues. V was pared by 7 bases and J by 5 bases, with 11 bases of the junction left unmatched. CDR3 in DNA: TGCGCCAGCTACGTGGTAGCGGGAGGGAGACACAATGAGCAGTTCTTC. Its translation is CASYVVAGGRHNEQFF.

In this sample, this clonotype turned up many times. V gene TRBV4-3 combines with J gene TRBJ2-3; unclear D gene. CDR1 is LGHNA, CDR2 YSLEER, per germline. CDR3 length: 14 residues. Trimming took 1 base from V and 6 from J, leaving 11 bases between them. The CDR3 DNA reads as TGCGCCAGCAGCCAAGGTCTCTCACGGGATACGCAGTATTTT. Translating gives CASSQGLSRDTQYF.

This clonotype was seen more than once but under ten times. Being one base from a much bigger clone, this may be a read error. The chain joins TRBV4-1 to TRBJ2-2; D gene uncertain. The V end lost 0 bases, the J end lost 5 bases, and 4 bases lay between the germline ends. This CDR3 spans 13 amino acids. CDR1 MGHRA and CDR2 YSYEKL come from the germline V gene. CDR3 protein: CASSQDWTGELFF. CDR3 in DNA: TGCGCCAGCAGCCAAGATTGGACCGGGGAGCTGTTTTTT.

This chain joins TRBV9 and TRBJ2-5, with 9 nucleotides matching TRBD2. With V trimmed by 0 bases and J by 5 bases, 8 bases remained unmatched. The germline V gene has CDR1 SGDLS and CDR2 YYNGEE. This CDR3 has 16 residues. CDR3 sequence reads: CASSVGGGGARETQYF. The CDR3 DNA is TGTGCCAGCAGCGTAGGGGGCGGGGGGGCACGTGAGACCCAGTACTTC.

This chain uses TRBV20-1 with TRBJ2-2, with TRBD1 identical over 7 bases. V shed 7 bases, J shed 7 bases, and the junction held 12 bases outside the gene matches. From germline, CDR1 is DFQATT and CDR2 SNEGSKA (reference sequence). The CDR3 consists of 14 residues. The CDR3 reads CSVRPGTVGGELFF. The CDR3 DNA follows: TGCAGTGTTCGACCCGGGACAGTAGGCGGGGAGCTGTTTTTT.

In this sample, this clonotype turned up once. The chain combines TRBV30 with TRBJ2-5, with 8 bases fitting TRBD2. CDR3 length: 14 residues. The V gene end was trimmed by 4 bases and the J gene end by 3 bases; junction bases not matched to a gene: 7. CDR1 and CDR2 (germline): GTSNPN, SVGIG (reference sequence). CDR3 DNA: TGTGCCTGGAAGGGTAGCGGGGATAAAGAGACCCAGTACTTC. This sequence encodes CAWKGSGDKETQYF. Supplemented by reference TRBV30 and TRBJ2-5, the full variable domain reads SQTIHQWPATLVQPVGSPLSLECTVEGTSNPNLYWYRQAAGRGLQLLFYSVGIGQISSEVPQNLSASRPQDRQFILSSKKLLLSDSGFYLCAWKGSGDKETQYFGPGTRLLVL.

The chain combines TRBV15 with TRBJ2-5; possible D gene TRBD2, 5 bases. CDR1 and CDR2 from the germline V gene are LNHNV and YYDKDF (reference sequence). The length of the CDR3 is 18 residues. The V and J ends lost 5 bases and 5 bases respectively, with 27 bases between them. CDR3 loop: CATSGRKYSDTEGETQYF. Here the CDR3 DNA reads TGTGCCACCAGCGGAAGAAAATATAGCGATACGGAAGGGGAGACCCAGTACTTC.

The V and J genes are TRBV6-1 and TRBJ2-5, with 11 positions matching TRBD2. V trimming: 3 bases; J trimming: 4 bases; junction bases outside the gene matches: 7. The CDR3 extends over 16 amino acids. Looked up from germline, CDR1 is MNHNS and CDR2 is SASEGT. The CDR3 DNA sequence: TGTGCCAGCAGTGAGCTTAGCGGGGGGGCTGTAGAGACCCAGTACTTC. This codes for CASSELSGGAVETQYF.

The chain employs TRBV5-1 and TRBJ2-7; the match to TRBD1 covers 10 bases. The V segment lost 0 bases and the J segment 3 bases; nucleotides outside the gene matches: 6. The germline V gene encodes CDR1 SGHRS and CDR2 YFSETQ. The CDR3 runs 16 residues. The CDR3 sequence: CASSLDRDRGFYEQYF. The CDR3 region has the DNA TGCGCCAGCAGCTTGGACCGGGACAGGGGATTCTACGAGCAGTACTTC. Drawing the rest from reference TRBV5-1 and TRBJ2-7, the complete variable domain is KAGVTQTPRYLIKTRGQQVTLSCSPISGHRSVSWYQQTPGQGLQFLFEYFSETQRNKGNFPGRFSGRQFSNSRSEMNVSTLELGDSALYLCASSLDRDRGFYEQYFGPGTRLTVT.

The CDR3 coding sequence is TGTGCCAGCTCGGGCGCACTGGGGAGGGTGCTCTCCGAGCAGTACTTC. Protein sequence: CASSGALGRVLSEQYF. The rearrangement joins TRBV18 to TRBJ2-7; 7 bases match TRBD2. Germline V lookup: CDR1 KGHSH, CDR2 LQKENI. The J segment lost 6 bases and the V segment lost 6 bases, leaving 17 bases of the junction unmatched. This CDR3 comprises 16 residues.

V usage is TRBV20-1 and J usage is TRBJ2-7; TRBD2 might be the D (5 bases). The V end was cut by 2 bases, the J end by 2 bases, with 13 bases between. The germline V gene encodes CDR1 DFQATT and CDR2 SNEGSKA (reference sequence). This CDR3 region has 14 residues. CDR3 nucleotide sequence: TGCAGTGCTAGATTCGCGGGTGGGGCCTACGAGCAGTACTTC. Translated: CSARFAGGAYEQYF.

This clonotype appeared a few times. V gene TRBV5-8 combines with J gene TRBJ2-7; D gene uncertain. With 1 base removed from V and 3 bases from J, the gap between germline ends came to 11 bases. This CDR3 region has 14 residues. The germline gives CDR1 SGHTS, CDR2 YDEGEE. CDR3 coding DNA: TGTGCCAGCAGCTTGTCGGGCACCCGCTACGAGCAGTACTTC. This codes for CASSLSGTRYEQYF.

In its sample, this clonotype was seen many times. The rearrangement joins TRBV5-5 to TRBJ2-4; TRBD1 or TRBD2 may be the D gene (5 bases each). Trimming left V 3 bases short and J 0 bases short, with 13 bases between. CDR1 and CDR2 from the germline V gene are SGHKS and YYEKEE (reference sequence). The CDR3 consists of 16 residues. The CDR3 DNA reads TGTGCCAGCAGCTCGGGACGGATACTAGCCAAAAACATTCAGTACTTC. It encodes CASSSGRILAKNIQYF.

This rearrangement joins TRBV6-5 to TRBJ2-1; TRBD2 aligns across 11 bases. The CDR3 sequence is 17 residues long. With V trimmed by 4 bases and J by 5 bases, 10 bases remained unmatched. In germline, CDR1 is MNHEY, CDR2 SVGAGI. The DNA for the CDR3 is TGTGCCAGCAGTTTCCTCACACTAGCGGGAGAACACAATGAGCAGTTCTTC. Its protein is CASSFLTLAGEHNEQFF.

A few counts support this clonotype. V usage is TRBV18 and J usage is TRBJ2-2; 7 positions match TRBD1. The CDR3 extends over 15 amino acids. With 2 bases clipped from V and 6 bases from J, the junction kept 6 bases outside the gene matches. Germline loops: CDR1 KGHSH, CDR2 LQKENI. The CDR3 DNA sequence: TGTGCCAGCTCACCAACGTGGCAGGGGGCCGGGGAGCTGTTTTTT. Translating it yields CASSPTWQGAGELFF.

The table lists this clonotype with a few counts. This chain connects TRBV7-2 to TRBJ2-5; D not resolved. This CDR3 has 14 residues. V was shortened by 5 bases and J by 5 bases, with 15 bases between the two germline ends. Germline V gene data show CDR1 as SGHTA and CDR2 as FQGNSA. The CDR3 protein is CASSPKVKVETQYF. CDR3 nucleotides: TGTGCCAGCAGCCCCAAGGTTAAAGTGGAGACCCAGTACTTC.

This clonotype was seen more than once but under ten times. The V call is TRBV9, the J call TRBJ2-4; D could derive from TRBD1 or TRBD2 (6 bases each). Trimming stripped 4 bases from V and 7 bases from J, with 18 bases between. This CDR3 has 15 residues. CDR1 and CDR2 from the germline V gene are SGDLS and YYNGEE. For the CDR3, the DNA is TGTGCCAGCAGCCCAGACGGGTTAGGGGGGAACATTCAGTACTTC. It is translated as CASSPDGLGGNIQYF.

This clonotype was seen a few times. V gene TRBV14 combines with J gene TRBJ2-7, with 8 nucleotides matching TRBD1. The CDR3 totals 15 residues. Trimming removed 1 base from V and 2 bases from J; junction bases left unmatched: 4. CDR1 SGHDN and CDR2 FVKESK come from the germline V gene. The CDR3 loop reads CASSQVRGQAYEQYF. CDR3 nucleotides: TGTGCCAGCAGCCAAGTCAGGGGGCAAGCCTACGAGCAGTACTTC.

This clonotype was counted a few times. V usage is TRBV2 and J usage is TRBJ2-7; 10 nucleotides line up with TRBD1. The CDR3 loop spans 14 amino acids. V lost 4 bases to trimming and J lost 4 bases; unmatched junction nucleotides: 4. Germline CDR1 is SNHLY and CDR2 is FYNNEI. DNA of the CDR3: TGTGCCAGCAGTGGTGGGACAGGGGAGTACGAGCAGTACTTC. Amino acids: CASSGGTGEYEQYF.

The chain is built from TRBV5-1 and TRBJ2-5; TRBD1 aligns across 11 bases. From germline, CDR1 is SGHRS and CDR2 YFSETQ. This CDR3 region has 15 residues. With 5 bases clipped from V and 5 bases from J, the junction kept 8 bases outside the gene matches. The CDR3 DNA follows: TGCGCCAGCAGGTTCCGGGACAGGGGGTCGGAGACCCAGTACTTC. Protein: CASRFRDRGSETQYF.

Ten or more counts support this clonotype. The CDR3 DNA follows: TGTGCCAGCAGTTTTCTAGGGGGTACCGGGGAGCTGTTTTTT. Its protein product is CASSFLGGTGELFF. The chain recombines TRBV12-3 or TRBV12-4 with TRBJ2-2, with a weak D call TRBD1 (6 bases). The CDR3 totals 14 residues. Trimming shortened V by 3 bases and J by 5 bases, and 10 bases separated the two germline ends.

The rearrangement links TRBV4-1 to TRBJ1-5; D call uncertain. CDR3 length: 15 residues. Deletions cut 2 bases from V and 0 bases from J, with 8 bases between. The germline V gene has CDR1 MGHRA and CDR2 YSYEKL. As DNA, the CDR3 is TGCGCCAGCAGCCAACGGCATATTAGCAATCAGCCCCAGCATTTT. This sequence encodes CASSQRHISNQPQHF.

A few counts support this clonotype. The V call is TRBV20-1, the J call TRBJ1-5; 8 positions agree with TRBD1. Per germline, CDR1 DFQATT and CDR2 SNEGSKA (reference sequence). Losses at the gene ends were 5 bases for V and 4 bases for J; bases not matched to a gene: 7. The CDR3 is 14 amino acids. CDR3 nucleotide sequence: TGCAGTGCTCAACAGGGGGTTGGGAATCAGCCCCAGCATTTT. Translation gives CSAQQGVGNQPQHF.